Below are 26 T cell receptor beta chains sequenced from a single sample in a study of spatial heterogeneity in lung cancer (dated by TCRdb to between 2018 and 2020). The protocol used for the library was 5' RACE. Sequenced using a NextSeq 500. TCRdb reran the public reads through fastp at Q25 and MiXCR, keeping productive beta chains. Records with the same CDR3 protein are collapsed into one entry carrying the most frequent genes and DNA. This sample comprises about 50,000 distinct CDR3 sequences, less than 8.5% of them detected only once. The ten top clones hold 10% to 15% of the sample. The time point label corresponds to: sample taken at primary tumor resection. Whole RNA extracted from tumor and nontumor lung tissue, or from cryopreserved PBMC samples, was used for TCR sequencing without cell sorting. Here the sequenced sample was PBMCs, taken at surgery. The receptors were gathered from a female donor with early-stage non-small cell lung cancer.

This clonotype was detected many times. The chain joins TRBV12-3 or TRBV12-4 to TRBJ1-1, with D hard to call. This CDR3 has 13 amino acids. Trimming stripped 5 bases from V and 4 bases from J, with 11 bases between. The CDR3 reads CASSPQISTEAFF. The CDR3, as DNA: TGTGCCAGCAGTCCTCAAATAAGCACTGAAGCTTTCTTT.

This clonotype occurred a few times. The gene calls are TRBV4-3 and TRBJ2-1; possibly TRBD1 or TRBD2 for D (5 bases each). Germline loops: CDR1 LGHNA, CDR2 YSLEER. The V gene lost 4 bases and the J gene lost 4 bases, with 20 bases spanning the gap. CDR3 length equals 17 residues. The DNA of the CDR3 is TGCGCCAGCAGCCGCGATCGAGGGGCTCGGGTTTACAATGAGCAGTTCTTC. Its protein is CASSRDRGARVYNEQFF.

The V gene is TRBV9, the J gene TRBJ2-5, with TRBD2 identical over 12 bases. CDR3 length: 16 amino acids. Germline CDR1 SGDLS, CDR2 YYNGEE. V trimming: 4 bases; J trimming: 0 bases; junction bases outside the gene matches: 4. The CDR3 is CASSPGTSGYQETQYF. The CDR3 nucleotides are TGTGCCAGCAGCCCAGGGACTAGCGGGTACCAAGAGACCCAGTACTTC.

This clonotype was counted many times. CDR3 residues: CASSWMGTGGNEQYF. The CDR3 DNA follows: TGTGCCAGCAGCTGGATGGGGACAGGGGGGAACGAGCAGTACTTC. The rearrangement joins TRBV7-8 to TRBJ2-7; 11 bases line up with TRBD1. V was pared by 4 bases and J by 5 bases, with 7 bases of the junction left unmatched. Germline lookup yields CDR1 SGHVS and CDR2 FQNEAQ. The CDR3 is made up of 15 amino acids. Full variable domain (remainder filled in from reference TRBV7-8 and TRBJ2-7): GAGVSQSPRYKVAKRGQDVALRCDPISGHVSLFWYQQALGQGPEFLTYFQNEAQLDKSGLPSDRFFAERPEGSVSTLKIQRTQQEDSAVYLCASSWMGTGGNEQYFGPGTRLTVT.

The table lists this clonotype with a few counts. The V and J genes are TRBV12-3 or TRBV12-4 and TRBJ1-1; 7 positions agree with TRBD1. The CDR3 has 15 amino acids. V lost 2 bases and J lost 1; bases outside the gene matches: 4. DNA of the CDR3: TGTGCCAGCAGTTTAATTGGGACAGCGAACACTGAAGCTTTCTTT. It specifies CASSLIGTANTEAFF.

The CDR3 loop is CASSFSSGSSYEQYF. The CDR3 bases are TGTGCCAGCAGCTTTTCCTCAGGGAGCTCCTACGAGCAGTACTTC. The chain is built from TRBV7-6 and TRBJ2-7, with D perhaps assigned TRBD1 or TRBD2 (5 bases each). Germline values: CDR1 SGHVS, CDR2 FNYEAQ. The CDR3 covers 15 residues. V shed 3 bases and J shed 0 bases, with 12 bases lying between them.

The chain joins TRBV3-1 to TRBJ2-3; 7 nucleotides agree with TRBD1. The CDR3 contains 16 residues. V trimming: 4 bases; J trimming: 0 bases; junction bases outside the gene matches: 7. Germline values: CDR1 LGHDT, CDR2 YNNKEL (reference sequence). CDR3 amino acids: CASSLTGARSTDTQYF. CDR3 bases: TGTGCCAGCAGCCTCACAGGGGCGAGAAGCACAGATACGCAGTATTTT.

J is TRBJ1-2 and V is TRBV3-1; TRBD1 agrees at 7 bases. Germline loops: CDR1 LGHDT, CDR2 YNNKEL (reference sequence). The CDR3 runs 14 residues. J lost 4 bases, V lost 2 bases, and 4 bases had no gene match. CDR3 sequence (DNA): TGTGCCAGCAGCCAACTGACAGGGTCCTATGGCTACACCTTC. Residues: CASSQLTGSYGYTF. Drawing the rest from reference TRBV3-1 and TRBJ1-2, the complete variable domain is DTAVSQTPKYLVTQMGNDKSIKCEQNLGHDTMYWYKQDSKKFLKIMFSYNNKELIINETVPNRFSPKSPDKAHLNLHINSLELGDSAVYFCASSQLTGSYGYTFGSGTRLTVV.

This clonotype appeared many times. The rearrangement links TRBV6-4 to TRBJ1-1; D might be TRBD1 (6 bases). The V gene's germline CDR1 is MRHNA and CDR2 SNTAGT. Trimming left V 0 bases short and J 7 bases short, with 15 bases between. This CDR3 contains 15 residues. The CDR3 bases are TGTGCCAGCAGTGACTCTGGCAGGGGAAGGAATGAAGCTTTCTTT. Protein: CASSDSGRGRNEAFF.

The chain joins TRBV28 to TRBJ2-5; no firm D call. CDR3 size: 15 residues. Deletions cut 3 bases from V and 1 base from J, with 12 bases between. The germline gives CDR1 MDHEN, CDR2 SYDVKM. The CDR3 reads CASSLIGISQETQYF. As DNA, the CDR3 is TGTGCCAGCAGTTTGATAGGGATAAGCCAAGAGACCCAGTACTTC.

This clonotype was picked up many times. The gene calls are TRBV20-1 and TRBJ2-7; TRBD2 matches at 10 bases. The CDR3 loop spans 16 amino acids. Germline V CDR1 and CDR2: DFQATT, SNEGSKA (reference sequence). After removal of 0 bases from V and 3 bases from J, the junction contained 8 bases not matched to a gene. CDR3: CSARDFLAGAFYEQYF. CDR3 coding DNA: TGCAGTGCTAGAGACTTCCTAGCGGGGGCCTTCTACGAGCAGTACTTC.

The gene calls are TRBV6-5 and TRBJ2-3; 8 bases are shared with TRBD1. Germline lookup yields CDR1 MNHEY and CDR2 SVGAGI. The CDR3 is made up of 12 amino acids. J lost 9 bases, V lost 5 bases, and 4 bases had no gene match. As DNA, the CDR3 is TGTGCCAGCAGTCGGACAGGGAGGACGCAGTATTTT. Its protein product is CASSRTGRTQYF.

This chain uses TRBV29-1 with TRBJ2-6; D may be TRBD1 (5 bases). This CDR3 spans 13 amino acids. Germline assignment: CDR1 SQVTM and CDR2 ANQGSEA. Deletions cut 6 bases from V and 2 bases from J, with 8 bases between. CDR3 DNA: TGCAGCGTCACAGGTACTGGGGCCAACGTCCTGACTTTC. Translation: CSVTGTGANVLTF.

This clonotype was seen many times. This chain joins TRBV7-2 and TRBJ2-3; 13 nucleotides agree with TRBD2. Germline trimming cut 5 bases from V and 5 bases from J; bases unmatched to any gene: 7. The germline V gene encodes CDR1 SGHTA and CDR2 FQGNSA. This CDR3 is built from 16 residues. CDR3 sequence: CASSPARTSGGDTQYF. CDR3 nucleotides: TGTGCCAGCAGCCCAGCCCGGACTAGCGGGGGAGATACGCAGTATTTT.

This clonotype has ten or more counts. This chain joins TRBV12-3 or TRBV12-4 and TRBJ2-1; the match to TRBD2 covers 8 bases. Trimming cost V 6 bases and J 0 bases; bases outside gene matches: 4. The CDR3 totals 15 residues. The CDR3 spells CASSTGTSSYNEQFF. The DNA of the CDR3 is TGTGCCAGCAGCACCGGGACTAGCTCCTACAATGAGCAGTTCTTC.

The gene calls are TRBV9 and TRBJ2-3; weak D call: TRBD1 (5 bases). V dropped 0 bases and J dropped 0 bases, with 11 bases sitting between them. This CDR3 comprises 16 residues. Germline CDR1 is SGDLS and CDR2 is YYNGEE. CDR3 sequence (DNA): TGTGCCAGCAGCGTAGACCCCGCAGGGAGCACAGATACGCAGTATTTT. Protein: CASSVDPAGSTDTQYF. Drawing the rest from reference TRBV9 and TRBJ2-3, the complete variable domain is DSGVTQTPKHLITATGQRVTLRCSPRSGDLSVYWYQQSLDQGLQFLIQYYNGEERAKGNILERFSAQQFPDLHSELNLSSLELGDSALYFCASSVDPAGSTDTQYFGPGTRLTVL.

The genes are TRBV4-3 and TRBJ2-3; D remains ambiguous. This CDR3 comprises 14 residues. Trimming left V 1 base short and J 1 base short, with 6 bases between. CDR1 and CDR2 (germline): LGHNA, YSLEER. CDR3 bases: TGCGCCAGCAGCCAAGTTGTAGGCACAGATACGCAGTATTTT. It is translated as CASSQVVGTDTQYF.

In this sample, this clonotype turned up many times. This chain uses TRBV9 with TRBJ2-7; no clear D gene. Trimming pared 4 bases from V and 6 bases from J, leaving 17 bases between. This CDR3 region has 14 residues. The germline V gene has CDR1 SGDLS and CDR2 YYNGEE. The CDR3: CASSPGSVLGEQYF. For the CDR3, the DNA is TGTGCCAGCAGCCCCGGGTCTGTTCTGGGCGAGCAGTACTTC.

This clonotype was detected only a few times. The V gene is TRBV28, the J gene TRBJ2-3; D remains unclear. Trimming pared 5 bases from V and 2 bases from J, leaving 8 bases between. This CDR3 is 13 amino acids long. The germline CDR1 and CDR2 sequences are MDHEN and SYDVKM. The DNA for the CDR3 is TGTGCCAGCAGTCCCGCATACACAGATACGCAGTATTTT. Protein sequence: CASSPAYTDTQYF.

This clonotype turned up a few times. The rearrangement links TRBV14 to TRBJ2-5; weak D call: TRBD1 (6 bases). Trimming stripped 5 bases from V and 5 bases from J, with 15 bases between. The germline CDR1 and CDR2 sequences are SGHDN and FVKESK. This CDR3 has 14 residues. In nucleotides, the CDR3 is TGTGCCAGCAGCAAAGGGACATCGCGCGAGACCCAGTACTTC. Protein sequence: CASSKGTSRETQYF.

This sequence joins TRBV5-6 and TRBJ1-5; D not resolved. The V and J ends lost 2 bases and 4 bases respectively, with 10 bases between them. From germline, CDR1 is SGHDT and CDR2 YYEEEE. CDR3 size: 14 residues. CDR3 coding DNA: TGTGCCAGCAGCTTTGGGGAGCTGAATCAGCCCCAGCATTTT. Residues: CASSFGELNQPQHF.

This clonotype appeared many times. V and J are TRBV19 and TRBJ2-3; D not certain. V was trimmed by 3 bases and J by 0 bases, leaving 7 bases between them. Germline V gives CDR1 LNHDA, CDR2 SQIVND (reference sequence). The CDR3 extends over 14 amino acids. CDR3: CASSIQPSTDTQYF. The CDR3 DNA reads as TGTGCCAGTAGTATCCAGCCTAGCACAGATACGCAGTATTTT.

This chain uses TRBV28 with TRBJ2-1, with D unclear. The CDR3 spans 12 residues. The V end lost 3 bases, the J end lost 7 bases, and 7 bases lay between the germline ends. Germline V gene data show CDR1 as MDHEN and CDR2 as SYDVKM. CDR3 coding DNA: TGTGCCAGCAGTTTCAGAAGGAATGAGCAGTTCTTC. It translates to CASSFRRNEQFF.

This clonotype was picked up a small number of times. J is TRBJ2-7 and V is TRBV29-1; 13 bases are a match to TRBD2. V trimming: 6 bases; J trimming: 2 bases; junction bases outside the gene matches: 4. Germline V gene lookup returns CDR1 SQVTM and CDR2 ANQGSEA. The CDR3 loop spans 14 amino acids. DNA of the CDR3: TGCAGCGTAAATGGACTAGCGGGGGCCTACGAGCAGTACTTC. It encodes CSVNGLAGAYEQYF.

Many counts were recorded for this clonotype. J is TRBJ2-7 and V is TRBV7-6, with D possibly TRBD1 on 6 matching bases. The length of the CDR3 is 15 residues. Germline assignment: CDR1 SGHVS and CDR2 FNYEAQ. The ends were cut back, 0 bases at V and 2 bases at J, with 11 bases in the middle. DNA for the CDR3: TGTGCCAGCAGCTTAGCAACCGGGACACCCTACGAGCAGTACTTC. Translated, it gives CASSLATGTPYEQYF.

The sample holds a few counts of this clonotype. The CDR3 coding sequence is TGTGCCATCAGTGATAAGGGTACGGGTCAAGAGACCCAGTACTTC. Its translation is CAISDKGTGQETQYF. The chain recombines TRBV10-3 with TRBJ2-5; D is uncertain. This CDR3 has 15 amino acids. Looked up from germline, CDR1 is ENHRY and CDR2 is SYGVKD. V was shortened by 3 bases and J by 2 bases, with 13 bases between the two germline ends.